This T cell receptor (beta chain) was sequenced in a study of blood T cell repertoires in COVID-19. Authors' analysis steps: Amplification of reference gene primers was used by the study to estimate nucleated cell counts. Method: immunoSEQ multiplex PCR; TCRdb's copy keeps in-frame clones and lacks some. The DNA was the basis for D and trimming; V, J and clone size are from that table. The sample shows a few hundred thousand clones, approximately 80% of them seen only once. This TCR was recovered from a woman between 45 and 65 years old with active or convalescent COVID-19. Sequencing input: peripheral blood.

CDR3 nucleotides: TGTGCCAGCAGCGAGCTCTCTATAAGAGGCAAAAACATTCAGTACTTC. This codes for CASSELSIRGKNIQYF. The chain has TRBV7-9 and TRBJ2-4; D gene unclear. V lost 5 bases to trimming and J lost 3 bases, with 17 bases between them. This CDR3 is 16 amino acids long. The germline V gene has CDR1 SEHNR and CDR2 FQNEAQ (reference sequence).